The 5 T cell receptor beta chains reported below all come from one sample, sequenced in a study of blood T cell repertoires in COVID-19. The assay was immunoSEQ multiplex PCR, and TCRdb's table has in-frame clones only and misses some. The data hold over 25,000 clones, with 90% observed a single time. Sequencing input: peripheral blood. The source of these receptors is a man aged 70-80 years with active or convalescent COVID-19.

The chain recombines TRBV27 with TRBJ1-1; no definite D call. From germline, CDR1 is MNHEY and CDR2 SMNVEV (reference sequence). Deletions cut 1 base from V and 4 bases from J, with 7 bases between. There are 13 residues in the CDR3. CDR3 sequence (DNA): TGTGCCAGCAGTTTATTGAGATCCACTGAAGCTTTCTTT. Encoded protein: CASSLLRSTEAFF.

CDR3 sequence reads: CASSQVGDRGSPLHF. The CDR3 DNA reads as TGTGCCAGCAGCCAAGTAGGGGACAGGGGGTCACCCCTCCACTTT. The gene calls are TRBV4-2 and TRBJ1-6; 11 bases align to TRBD1. This CDR3 spans 15 amino acids. V shed 1 base, J shed 10 bases, and the junction held 3 bases outside the gene matches. Germline values: CDR1 LGHNA, CDR2 YNFKEQ.

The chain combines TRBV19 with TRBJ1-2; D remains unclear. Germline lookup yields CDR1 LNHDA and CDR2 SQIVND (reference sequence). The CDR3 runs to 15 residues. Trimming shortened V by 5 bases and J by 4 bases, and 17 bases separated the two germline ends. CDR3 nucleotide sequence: TGTGCCAGTAGTGATACAGCAACCCAAGCCTATGGCTACACCTTC. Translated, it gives CASSDTATQAYGYTF.

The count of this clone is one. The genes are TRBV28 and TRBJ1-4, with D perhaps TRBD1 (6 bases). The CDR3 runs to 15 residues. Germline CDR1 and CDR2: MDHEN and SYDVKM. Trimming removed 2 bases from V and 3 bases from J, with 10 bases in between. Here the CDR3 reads CASSLRTAPNEKLFF. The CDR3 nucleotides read TGTGCCAGCAGTTTACGGACAGCTCCTAATGAAAAACTGTTTTTT.

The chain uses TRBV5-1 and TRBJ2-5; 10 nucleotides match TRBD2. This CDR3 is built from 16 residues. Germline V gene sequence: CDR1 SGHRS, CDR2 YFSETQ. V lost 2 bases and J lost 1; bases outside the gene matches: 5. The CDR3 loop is CASSLGAGGGQETQYF. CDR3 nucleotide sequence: TGCGCCAGCAGCTTAGGAGCGGGAGGGGGCCAAGAGACCCAGTACTTC.